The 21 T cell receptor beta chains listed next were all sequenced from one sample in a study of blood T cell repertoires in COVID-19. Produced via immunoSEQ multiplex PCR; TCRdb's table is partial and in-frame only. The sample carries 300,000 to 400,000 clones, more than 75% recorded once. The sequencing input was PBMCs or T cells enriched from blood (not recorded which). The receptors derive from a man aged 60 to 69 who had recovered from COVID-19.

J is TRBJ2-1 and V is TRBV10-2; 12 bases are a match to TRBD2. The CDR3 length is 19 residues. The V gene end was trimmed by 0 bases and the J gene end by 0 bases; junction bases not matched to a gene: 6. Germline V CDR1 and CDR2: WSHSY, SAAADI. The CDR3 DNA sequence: TGCGCCAGCAGTGAGTCCTGGACTAGCGGGACGAGCTCCTACAATGAGCAGTTCTTC. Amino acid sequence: CASSESWTSGTSSYNEQFF.

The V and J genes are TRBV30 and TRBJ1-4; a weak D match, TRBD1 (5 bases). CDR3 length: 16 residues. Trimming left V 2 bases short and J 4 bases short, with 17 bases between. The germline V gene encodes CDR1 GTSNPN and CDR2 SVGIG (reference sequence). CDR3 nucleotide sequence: TGTGCCTGGAGTCCGTTAATAGGGGAATTTAATGAAAAACTGTTTTTT. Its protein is CAWSPLIGEFNEKLFF.

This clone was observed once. CDR3 nucleotides: TGTGCCAGCACCAGGGGGCCGCCTCGCGACACTGAAGCTTTCTTT. Its translation: CASTRGPPRDTEAFF. The genes are TRBV6-5 and TRBJ1-1; 8 bases line up with TRBD1. The length of the CDR3 is 15 residues. V lost 7 bases to trimming and J lost 3 bases; unmatched junction nucleotides: 10. Germline V CDR1 and CDR2: MNHEY, SVGAGI.

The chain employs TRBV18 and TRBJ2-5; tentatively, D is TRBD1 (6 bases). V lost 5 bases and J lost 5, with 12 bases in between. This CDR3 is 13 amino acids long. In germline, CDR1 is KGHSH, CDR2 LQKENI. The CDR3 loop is CASSSGGRETQYF. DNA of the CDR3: TGTGCCAGCTCATCTGGGGGCAGGGAGACCCAGTACTTC.

CDR3: CSASKRGVVDTQYF. The CDR3 DNA is TGCAGTGCTAGTAAGCGGGGGGTCGTAGATACGCAGTATTTT. This chain uses TRBV20-1 with TRBJ2-3; 9 positions match TRBD2. The CDR3 length is 14 residues. Per germline, CDR1 DFQATT and CDR2 SNEGSKA (reference sequence). The trim removed 3 bases at V and 5 bases at J, leaving 6 bases unmatched.

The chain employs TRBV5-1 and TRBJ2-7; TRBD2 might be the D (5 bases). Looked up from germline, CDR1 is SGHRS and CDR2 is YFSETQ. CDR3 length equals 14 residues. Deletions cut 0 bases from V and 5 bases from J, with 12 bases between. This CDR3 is CASSLDGVWDEQYF. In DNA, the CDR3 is TGCGCCAGCAGCTTGGACGGGGTTTGGGACGAGCAGTACTTC.

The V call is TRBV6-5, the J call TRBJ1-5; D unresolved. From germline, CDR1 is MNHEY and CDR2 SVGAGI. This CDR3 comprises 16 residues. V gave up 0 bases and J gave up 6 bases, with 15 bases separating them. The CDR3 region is CASSYSPPGGGQPQHF. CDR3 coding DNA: TGTGCCAGCAGTTACTCGCCCCCAGGTGGAGGTCAGCCCCAGCATTTT.

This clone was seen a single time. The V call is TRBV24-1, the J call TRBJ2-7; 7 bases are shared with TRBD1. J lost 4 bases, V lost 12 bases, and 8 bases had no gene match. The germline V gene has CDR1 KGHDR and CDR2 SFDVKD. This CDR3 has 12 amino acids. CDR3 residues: CAVRDRPYEQYF. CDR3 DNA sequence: TGTGCCGTCCGGGACAGACCTTACGAGCAGTACTTC.

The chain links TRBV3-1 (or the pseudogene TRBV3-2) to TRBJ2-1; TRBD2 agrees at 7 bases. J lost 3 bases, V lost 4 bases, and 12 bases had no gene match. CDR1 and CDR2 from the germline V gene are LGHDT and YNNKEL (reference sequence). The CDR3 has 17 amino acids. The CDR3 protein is CASSRPPAGSLYNEQFF. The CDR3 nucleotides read TGTGCCAGCAGCCGCCCCCCAGCGGGATCCCTCTACAATGAGCAGTTCTTC.

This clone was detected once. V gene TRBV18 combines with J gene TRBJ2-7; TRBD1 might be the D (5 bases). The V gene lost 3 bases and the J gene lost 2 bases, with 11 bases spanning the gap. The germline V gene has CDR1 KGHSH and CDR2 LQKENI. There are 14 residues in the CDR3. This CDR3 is CASSPMEGAYEQYF. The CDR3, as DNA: TGTGCCAGCTCACCCATGGAAGGGGCCTACGAGCAGTACTTC.

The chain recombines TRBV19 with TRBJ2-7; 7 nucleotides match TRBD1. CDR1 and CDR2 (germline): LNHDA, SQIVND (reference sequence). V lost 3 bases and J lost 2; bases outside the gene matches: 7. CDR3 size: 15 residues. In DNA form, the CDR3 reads TGTGCCAGTAGTATCCCCGGGACAGCCGCCTACGAGCAGTACTTC. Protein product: CASSIPGTAAYEQYF.

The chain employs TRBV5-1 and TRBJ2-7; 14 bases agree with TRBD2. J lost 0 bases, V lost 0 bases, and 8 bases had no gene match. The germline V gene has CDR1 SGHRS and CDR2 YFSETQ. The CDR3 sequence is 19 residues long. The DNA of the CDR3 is TGCGCCAGCAGCTTGGGAAGAGGGACTAGCGGGAGAGGCTCCTACGAGCAGTACTTC. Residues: CASSLGRGTSGRGSYEQYF.

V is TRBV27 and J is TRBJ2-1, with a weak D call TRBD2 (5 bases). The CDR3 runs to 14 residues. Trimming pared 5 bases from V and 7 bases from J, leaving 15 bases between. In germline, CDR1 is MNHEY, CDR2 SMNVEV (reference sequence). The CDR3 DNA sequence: TGTGCCAGCAGTGTCAGCGGTACTGGTAATGAGCAGTTCTTC. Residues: CASSVSGTGNEQFF.

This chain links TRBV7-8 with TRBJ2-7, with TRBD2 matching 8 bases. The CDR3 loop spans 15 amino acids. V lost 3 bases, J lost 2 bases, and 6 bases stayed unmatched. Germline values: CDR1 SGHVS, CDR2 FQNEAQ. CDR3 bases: TGTGCCAGCAGCTTTGGCGGGGGGCCGACCTACGAGCAGTACTTC. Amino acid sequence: CASSFGGGPTYEQYF.

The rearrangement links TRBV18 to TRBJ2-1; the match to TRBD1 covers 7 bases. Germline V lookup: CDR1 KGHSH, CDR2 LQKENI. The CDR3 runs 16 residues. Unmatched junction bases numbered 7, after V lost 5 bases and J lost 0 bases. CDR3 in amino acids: CASSVMTGSSYNEQFF. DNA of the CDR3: TGTGCCAGCTCAGTAATGACAGGGAGCTCCTACAATGAGCAGTTCTTC. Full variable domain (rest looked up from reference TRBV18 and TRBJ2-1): NAGVMQNPRHLVRRRGQEARLRCSPMKGHSHVYWYRQLPEEGLKFMVYLQKENIIDESGMPKERFSAEFPKEGPSILRIQQVVRGDSAAYFCASSVMTGSSYNEQFFGPGTRLTVL.

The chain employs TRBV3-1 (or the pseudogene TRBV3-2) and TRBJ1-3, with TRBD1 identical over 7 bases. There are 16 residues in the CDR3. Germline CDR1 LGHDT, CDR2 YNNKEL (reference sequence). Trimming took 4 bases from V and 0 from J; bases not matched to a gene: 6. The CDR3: CASSPYRGTSGNTIYF. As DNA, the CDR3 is TGTGCCAGCAGCCCGTACAGGGGCACCTCTGGAAACACCATATATTTT.

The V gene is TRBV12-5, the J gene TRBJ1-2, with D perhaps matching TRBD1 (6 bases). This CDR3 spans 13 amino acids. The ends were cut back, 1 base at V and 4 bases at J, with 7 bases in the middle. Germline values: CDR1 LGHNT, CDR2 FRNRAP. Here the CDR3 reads CASGLGTVYGYTF. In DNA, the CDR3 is TGTGCTAGTGGTTTGGGGACAGTCTATGGCTACACCTTC.

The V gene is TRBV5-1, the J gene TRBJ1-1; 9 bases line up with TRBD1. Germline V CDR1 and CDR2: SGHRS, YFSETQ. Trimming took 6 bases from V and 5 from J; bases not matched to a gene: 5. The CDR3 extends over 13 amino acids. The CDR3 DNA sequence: TGCGCCAGCAACGGACAGGGGAATACTGAAGCTTTCTTT. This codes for CASNGQGNTEAFF.

This chain's CDR3 is CASSPRDNHYGYTF. The CDR3, as DNA: TGTGCCAGCAGCCCCCGGGACAACCATTATGGCTACACCTTC. The rearrangement joins TRBV6-5 to TRBJ1-2; D might be TRBD1 (6 bases). V lost 6 bases and J 5 bases, leaving 16 bases between the germline ends. Germline values: CDR1 MNHEY, CDR2 SVGAGI. This CDR3 is built from 14 residues.

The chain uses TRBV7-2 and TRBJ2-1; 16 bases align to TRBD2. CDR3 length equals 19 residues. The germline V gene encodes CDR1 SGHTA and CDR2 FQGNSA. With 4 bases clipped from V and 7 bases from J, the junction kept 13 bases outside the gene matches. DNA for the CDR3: TGTGCCAGCAGCTCTCGGCCGGGACTAGCGGGGGGGCCGAGAAATGAGCAGTTCTTC. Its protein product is CASSSRPGLAGGPRNEQFF.

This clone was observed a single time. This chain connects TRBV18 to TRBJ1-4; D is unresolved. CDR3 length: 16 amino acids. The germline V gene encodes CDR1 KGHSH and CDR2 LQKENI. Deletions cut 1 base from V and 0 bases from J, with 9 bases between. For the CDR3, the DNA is TGTGCCAGCTCACCACACAGATATGCAACTAATGAAAAACTGTTTTTT. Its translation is CASSPHRYATNEKLFF.